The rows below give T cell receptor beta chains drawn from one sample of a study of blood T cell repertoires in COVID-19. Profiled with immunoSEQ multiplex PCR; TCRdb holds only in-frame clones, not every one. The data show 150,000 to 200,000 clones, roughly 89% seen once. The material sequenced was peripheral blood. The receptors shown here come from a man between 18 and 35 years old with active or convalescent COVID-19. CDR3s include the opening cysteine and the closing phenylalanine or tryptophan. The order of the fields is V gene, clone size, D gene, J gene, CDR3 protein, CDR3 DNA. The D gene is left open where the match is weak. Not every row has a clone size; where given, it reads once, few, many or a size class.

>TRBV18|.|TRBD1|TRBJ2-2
CASSQGQGNTGELFF
TGTGCCAGCTCCCAAGGACAGGGTAACACCGGGGAGCTGTTTTTT
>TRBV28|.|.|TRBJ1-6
CASSTDRHNSPLHF
TGTGCCAGCAGTACCGACAGACATAATTCACCCCTCCACTTT
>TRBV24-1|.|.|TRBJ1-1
CATSTGFTEAFF
TGTGCCACCTCAACAGGTTTCACTGAAGCTTTCTTT
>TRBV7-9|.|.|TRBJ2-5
CASSLVQGQETQYF
TGTGCCAGCAGCTTAGTCCAGGGGCAAGAGACCCAGTACTTC
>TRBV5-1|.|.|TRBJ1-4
CASSSGQEASEEKLFF
TGCGCCAGCAGCTCCGGTCAGGAAGCCTCTGAGGAAAAACTGTTTTTT
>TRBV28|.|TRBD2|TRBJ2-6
CATGTSGSSGANVLTF
TGTGCCACCGGGACTAGCGGGAGCTCTGGGGCCAACGTCCTGACTTTC
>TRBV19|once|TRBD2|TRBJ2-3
CASSARTSGTGSTDTQYF
TGTGCCAGTAGTGCCCGGACTAGCGGGACCGGGAGCACAGATACGCAGTATTTT
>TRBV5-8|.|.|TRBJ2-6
CASSLVRGVSGANVLTF
TGTGCCAGCAGCTTGGTCAGGGGCGTTTCTGGGGCCAACGTCCTGACTTTC
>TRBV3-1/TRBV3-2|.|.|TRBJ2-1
CASSPDKGGGNSYNEQFF
TGTGCCAGCAGCCCGGACAAAGGGGGAGGGAACTCCTACAATGAGCAGTTCTTC
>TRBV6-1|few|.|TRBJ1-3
CASSEKGHRNTIYF
TGTGCCAGCAGTGAAAAGGGGCACAGAAACACCATATATTTT
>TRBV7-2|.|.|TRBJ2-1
CASSSAYNEQFF
TGTGCCAGCAGCTCAGCCTACAATGAGCAGTTCTTC
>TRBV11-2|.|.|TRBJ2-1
CASSQLDRQNEQFF
TGTGCCAGCAGCCAGTTGGACAGACAGAATGAGCAGTTCTTC